What follows describes a single T cell receptor beta chain. This sample stems from a study of cytomegalovirus exposure and HLA in healthy donors. Study details: The roughly 100 million unique TCR beta sequences, from roughly 180 million T cells, were found by an earlier analysis.

Per germline, CDR1 MNHNS and CDR2 SASEGT. V was cut by 7 bases and J by 5 bases, with 5 bases left in between. This CDR3 comprises 11 residues. Amplification used 60 Vbeta primers and 13 Jbeta primers. Sequenced by immunoSEQ multiplex PCR; TCRdb stores in-frame clones only, minus some. The sample shows about 180,000 clones, 84% of them seen only once. V is TRBV6-1 and J is TRBJ2-2; D gene unclear. The receptor was derived from a boy between 2 and 10 years old in good health and CMV-seronegative. The sample taken for sequencing was PBMCs. CDR3: CASISTGELFF. The CDR3 DNA reads as TGTGCCAGCATTAGTACCGGGGAGCTGTTTTTT.